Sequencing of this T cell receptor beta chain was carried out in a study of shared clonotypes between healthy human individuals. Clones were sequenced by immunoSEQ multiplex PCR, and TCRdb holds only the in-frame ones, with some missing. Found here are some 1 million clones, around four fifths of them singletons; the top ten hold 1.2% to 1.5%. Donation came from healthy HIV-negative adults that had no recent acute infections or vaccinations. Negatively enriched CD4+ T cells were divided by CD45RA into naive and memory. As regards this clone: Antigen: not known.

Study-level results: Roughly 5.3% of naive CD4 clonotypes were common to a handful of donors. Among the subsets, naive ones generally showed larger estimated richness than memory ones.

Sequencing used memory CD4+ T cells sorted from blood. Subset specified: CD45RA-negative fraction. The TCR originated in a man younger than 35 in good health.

CDR3 sequence: CATAGGQPQHF. The CDR3 nucleotides are TGTGCCACGGCCGGTGGTCAGCCCCAGCATTTT. The chain couples TRBV28 to TRBJ1-5; the D is unclear. Per germline, CDR1 MDHEN and CDR2 SYDVKM. The CDR3 is 11 residues long. The germline V and J ends were trimmed by 10 bases and 6 bases, with 10 bases remaining between them. Variable domain in full (rest from reference TRBV28 and TRBJ1-5): DVKVTQSSRYLVKRTGEKVFLECVQDMDHENMFWYRQDPGLGLRLIYFSYDVKMKEKGDIPEGYSVSREKKERFSLILESASTNQTSMYLCATAGGQPQHFGDGTRLSIL.